The entry below gives a single TCR beta chain sequence along with its context. Its matching antigen is unknown. A read error may produce the germline difference seen at one junction end. CDR1 is SSHAT, CDR2 FNYEAQ, per germline (reference sequence). This CDR3 spans 16 amino acids. The repertoire was sequenced with immunoSEQ multiplex PCR; TCRdb's copy has only in-frame clones and lacks some. The profile shows 15,000 to 20,000 clones, over 75% of them singletons. Checkpoint therapy with ipilimumab 1 mg/kg began 14 to 28 days after transplant. Through week 26, nivolumab 3 mg/kg IV was given weeks 1, 4, 7, 10, then biweekly. These data come from a study of ipilimumab plus nivolumab after autologous stem cell transplantation. Study-wide results and limits: Per the authors, repertoire, Treg and microbiota data justify further study.

Here the sequenced sample was PBMCs, taken in a trial of ipilimumab plus nivolumab as post-transplant consolidation. The receptor was isolated from a male donor with diffuse large B-cell lymphoma. J is TRBJ2-5 and V is TRBV7-7, with 14 bases lining up with TRBD2. The CDR3, as DNA: TGTGCTAGCAGCTTAGGGACTAGCGGGGGCCAAGAGACCCAGTACTTC. Its protein product is CASSLGTSGGQETQYF.